Listed below are T cell receptor beta chains from one sample, sequenced in a study of blood T cell repertoires in COVID-19. Here immunoSEQ multiplex PCR was the method, and the copy in TCRdb shows in-frame clones only, minus some. The sample contains about 470,000 clones, roughly 87% of which appear only once. Sequencing was done on a sample of PBMCs or T cells enriched from blood (not recorded which). The source is a woman younger than 30 who had recovered from COVID-19. Both conserved end residues are part of each CDR3. The order of the fields is clone size, V gene, J gene, D gene, CDR3 protein, CDR3 DNA. D genes are given only for firm matches. The listing skips clone size in some rows; elsewhere it reads once, few, many or a size class.

>NA|TRBV5-1|TRBJ1-3|NA
CASSLDPTTAHSGNTIYF
TGCGCCAGCAGCTTGGACCCGACGACAGCCCATTCTGGAAACACCATATATTTT
>NA|TRBV30|TRBJ2-2|TRBD1
CAWSPDRANTGELFF
TGTGCCTGGAGTCCAGACAGGGCGAACACCGGGGAGCTGTTTTTT
>NA|TRBV2|TRBJ1-2|NA
CASAQDSPSNYGYTF
TGTGCCAGCGCTCAGGACAGCCCTTCTAACTATGGCTACACCTTC
>NA|TRBV30|TRBJ2-1|NA
CAWSVADSEQFF
TGTGCCTGGAGTGTGGCGGACAGTGAGCAGTTCTTC
>NA|TRBV2|TRBJ2-2|NA
CASNEGGTGELFF
TGTGCCAGCAACGAAGGAGGTACCGGGGAGCTGTTTTTT
>NA|TRBV5-6|TRBJ2-3|NA
CASSPTGIDTQYF
TGTGCCAGCAGCCCTACAGGGATAGATACGCAGTATTTT
>NA|TRBV27|TRBJ2-2|TRBD2
CASRSGTSGTGELFF
TGTGCCAGCAGATCCGGGACTAGCGGCACCGGGGAGCTGTTTTTT
>once|TRBV5-5|TRBJ1-1|NA
CASSFYTGGTEAFF
TGTGCCAGCAGCTTTTACACCGGGGGCACTGAAGCTTTCTTT
>NA|TRBV2|TRBJ1-5|TRBD1
CASSVGQNSNQPQHF
TGTGCCAGCAGCGTGGGACAGAATAGCAATCAGCCCCAGCATTTT
>once|TRBV30|TRBJ1-1|NA
CAWSRENWGTEAFF
TGTGCCTGGAGTCGGGAAAACTGGGGCACTGAAGCTTTCTTT
>NA|TRBV30|TRBJ2-3|TRBD2
CAYIAGAYTDTQYF
TGTGCCTACATAGCGGGGGCCTACACAGATACGCAGTATTTT
>NA|TRBV28|TRBJ2-5|TRBD2
CASTTNPGLEMETQYF
TGTGCCAGCACCACTAACCCCGGACTAGAGATGGAGACCCAGTACTTC
>NA|TRBV7-9|TRBJ1-5|NA
CASSLSTNNQPQHF
TGTGCCAGCAGCTTATCGACAAATAATCAGCCCCAGCATTTT
>few|TRBV7-3|TRBJ2-3|NA
CASSLEGVTDTQYF
TGTGCCAGCAGCTTAGAGGGAGTCACAGATACGCAGTATTTT
>NA|TRBV6-5|TRBJ1-3|NA
CASSLDSNSGNTIYF
TGTGCCAGCAGTCTCGACAGCAACTCTGGAAACACCATATATTTT
>few|TRBV25-1|TRBJ1-5|NA
CASSRDSNQPQHF
TGTGCCAGCAGCAGGGATAGCAATCAGCCCCAGCATTTT
>NA|TRBV7-8|TRBJ1-2|NA
CASTLARRGKLYGYTF
TGTGCCAGCACCCTCGCCCGTCGGGGGAAGCTCTATGGCTACACCTTC
>NA|TRBV18|TRBJ1-1|NA
CASSPRANTEAFF
TGTGCCAGCTCACCGAGGGCTAACACTGAAGCTTTCTTT
>NA|TRBV2|TRBJ2-5|NA
CASSSGTRQYF
TGTGCCAGCAGCTCCGGGACTCGCCAGTACTTC
>NA|TRBV30|TRBJ1-2|NA
CAWSWTENGYTF
TGTGCCTGGAGTTGGACAGAGAATGGCTACACCTTC
>NA|TRBV29-1|TRBJ2-7|TRBD1
CSVLDRDSLSYEQYF
TGCAGCGTTCTTGACCGGGACAGCCTATCCTACGAGCAGTACTTC
>NA|TRBV7-9|TRBJ1-2|NA
CASSLDPGLNYGYTF
TGTGCCAGCAGCTTAGATCCAGGCCTCAACTATGGCTACACCTTC
>NA|TRBV30|TRBJ2-1|TRBD2
CAWSVPSGGASEQFF
TGTGCCTGGAGTGTCCCTAGCGGGGGGGCAAGTGAGCAGTTCTTC
>NA|TRBV28|TRBJ2-1|NA
CASRSGGNEQFF
TGTGCCAGCAGGTCAGGGGGGAATGAGCAGTTCTTC
>NA|TRBV12-5|TRBJ2-5|TRBD1
CASGLVRTGPGETQYF
TGTGCTAGTGGTTTGGTAAGGACAGGGCCGGGAGAGACCCAGTACTTC
>NA|TRBV6-5|TRBJ1-1|NA
CASSYDRVNTEAFF
TGTGCCAGCAGTTACGACAGAGTGAACACTGAAGCTTTCTTT
>NA|TRBV19|TRBJ1-2|NA
CASSKKGANGYTF
TGTGCCAGTAGCAAGAAGGGAGCGAATGGCTACACCTTC
>NA|TRBV4-1|TRBJ2-5|TRBD2
CASSQEGGGGRETQYF
TGCGCCAGCAGCCAAGAAGGCGGGGGAGGTCGGGAGACCCAGTACTTC
>once|TRBV2|TRBJ2-7|NA
CATIRDMPFHEQYF
TGTGCCACCATCCGGGACATGCCCTTCCACGAGCAGTACTTC
>once|TRBV7-9|TRBJ1-5|TRBD1
CASSSGVTGDQPQHF
TGTGCCAGCAGCTCCGGGGTGACAGGGGACCAGCCCCAGCATTTT
>NA|TRBV5-1|TRBJ2-2|NA
CASSLEQYTGELFF
TGCGCCAGCAGCTTGGAACAGTACACCGGGGAGCTGTTTTTT
>NA|TRBV7-2|TRBJ2-1|TRBD1
CASSPRAGQGGNEQFF
TGTGCCAGCAGCCCCCGGGCGGGACAGGGGGGCAATGAGCAGTTCTTC
>NA|TRBV2|TRBJ1-5|NA
CASSEENQPQHF
TGTGCCAGCAGTGAGGAGAATCAGCCCCAGCATTTT
>few|TRBV11-2|TRBJ1-6|NA
CASSLDRVLGSPLHF
TGTGCCAGCAGCTTAGATCGGGTTTTAGGTTCACCCCTCCACTTT
>NA|TRBV11-2|TRBJ1-1|NA
CASSSTTGRAEAFF
TGTGCCAGCAGCTCGACAACAGGGCGGGCTGAAGCTTTCTTT
>few|TRBV19|TRBJ1-5|TRBD1
CASSPRDRVNQPQHF
TGTGCCAGTAGTCCTCGGGACAGAGTAAATCAGCCCCAGCATTTT
>once|TRBV7-9|TRBJ1-1|NA
CASSLSDTEAFF
TGTGCCAGCAGCTTATCGGACACTGAAGCTTTCTTT
>NA|TRBV30|TRBJ1-1|TRBD1
CAWSETGYSTEAFF
TGTGCCTGGAGTGAGACAGGGTATTCAACTGAAGCTTTCTTT
>NA|TRBV5-8|TRBJ2-3|TRBD1
CASSLTGDSADTQYF
TGTGCCAGCAGCTTGACAGGGGATTCGGCAGATACGCAGTATTTT
>NA|TRBV7-2|TRBJ1-1|NA
CASSLSGNTEAFF
TGTGCCAGCAGCTTATCAGGAAACACTGAAGCTTTCTTT
>NA|TRBV5-4|TRBJ2-7|TRBD1
CASSFQDRGFSYEQYF
TGTGCCAGCAGCTTTCAGGACAGGGGGTTCTCCTACGAGCAGTACTTC
>NA|TRBV30|TRBJ1-1|NA
CAWSVRGNTEAFF
TGTGCCTGGAGTGTACGCGGGAACACTGAAGCTTTCTTT
>NA|TRBV9|TRBJ2-4|NA
CASSPHLFGTKNIQYF
TGTGCCAGCAGCCCCCACCTCTTCGGGACCAAAAACATTCAGTACTTC
>NA|TRBV14|TRBJ2-1|NA
CASSQEWTVYNEQFF
TGTGCCAGCAGCCAAGAATGGACAGTCTACAATGAGCAGTTCTTC
>few|TRBV28|TRBJ1-5|NA
CASSFLKGGQPQHF
TGTGCCAGCAGTTTCCTCAAAGGGGGTCAGCCCCAGCATTTT
>NA|TRBV5-4|TRBJ1-4|NA
CASSSATNEKLFF
TGTGCCAGCAGCTCTGCAACTAATGAAAAACTGTTTTTT
>NA|TRBV29-1|TRBJ2-5|TRBD2
CSGELYLLAGTQETQYF
TGCAGCGGCGAACTCTATTTACTAGCGGGGACGCAAGAGACCCAGTACTTC
>NA|TRBV2|TRBJ1-1|NA
CASKRELNTEAFF
TGTGCCAGCAAGAGGGAGCTTAACACTGAAGCTTTCTTT
>NA|TRBV30|TRBJ2-7|TRBD1
CAWCSGTVYYEQYF
TGTGCCTGGTGTTCCGGGACAGTCTACTACGAGCAGTACTTC
>NA|TRBV5-6|TRBJ1-1|NA
CASSSDTQNTEAFF
TGTGCCAGCAGCTCGGACACCCAGAACACTGAAGCTTTCTTT
>NA|TRBV2|TRBJ1-5|NA
CASSTSGYQPQHF
TGTGCCAGCAGTACCTCAGGGTATCAGCCCCAGCATTTT